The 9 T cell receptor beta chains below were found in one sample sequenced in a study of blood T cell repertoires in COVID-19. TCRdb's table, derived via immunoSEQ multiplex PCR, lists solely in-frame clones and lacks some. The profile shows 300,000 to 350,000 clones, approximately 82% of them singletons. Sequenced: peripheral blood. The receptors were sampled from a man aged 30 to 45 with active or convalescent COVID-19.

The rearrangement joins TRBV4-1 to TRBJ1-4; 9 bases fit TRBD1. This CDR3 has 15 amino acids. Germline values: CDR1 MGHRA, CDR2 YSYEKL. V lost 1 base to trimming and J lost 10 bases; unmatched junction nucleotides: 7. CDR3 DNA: TGCGCCAGCAGCCAAGGGGACAGGGAGTTGGGAAAACTGTTTTTT. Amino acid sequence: CASSQGDRELGKLFF.

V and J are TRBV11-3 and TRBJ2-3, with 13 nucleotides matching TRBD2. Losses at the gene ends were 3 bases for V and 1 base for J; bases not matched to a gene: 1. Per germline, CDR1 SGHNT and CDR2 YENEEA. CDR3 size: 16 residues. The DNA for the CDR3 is TGTGCCAGCAGCTTCGGGACTAGCGGGGGCACAGATACGCAGTATTTT. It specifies CASSFGTSGGTDTQYF.

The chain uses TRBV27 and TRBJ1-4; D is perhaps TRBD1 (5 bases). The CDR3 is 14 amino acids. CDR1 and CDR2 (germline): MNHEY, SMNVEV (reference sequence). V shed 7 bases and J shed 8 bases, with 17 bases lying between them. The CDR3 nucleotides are TGTGCCAGCACTGACAGCTCCGGAAGGGAAAAACTGTTTTTT. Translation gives CASTDSSGREKLFF.

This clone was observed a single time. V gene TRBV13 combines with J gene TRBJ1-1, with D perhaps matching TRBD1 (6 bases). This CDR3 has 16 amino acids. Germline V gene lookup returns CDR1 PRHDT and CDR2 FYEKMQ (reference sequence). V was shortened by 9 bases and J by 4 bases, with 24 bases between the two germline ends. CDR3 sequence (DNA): TGTGCCAGTTTATTCACAGGGCTCGGTGGGGGCACTGAAGCTTTCTTT. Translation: CASLFTGLGGGTEAFF.

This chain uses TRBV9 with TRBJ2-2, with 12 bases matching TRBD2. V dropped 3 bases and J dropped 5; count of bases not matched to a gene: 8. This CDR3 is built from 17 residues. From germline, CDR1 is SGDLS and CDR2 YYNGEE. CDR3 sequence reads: CASSALAGGPWTGELFF. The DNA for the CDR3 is TGTGCCAGCAGCGCTCTAGCGGGGGGGCCCTGGACCGGGGAGCTGTTTTTT.

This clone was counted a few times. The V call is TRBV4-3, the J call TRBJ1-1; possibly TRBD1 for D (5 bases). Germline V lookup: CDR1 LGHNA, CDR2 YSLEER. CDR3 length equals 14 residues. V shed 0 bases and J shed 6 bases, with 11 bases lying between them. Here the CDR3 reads CASSQDWGDSEAFF. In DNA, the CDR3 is TGCGCCAGCAGCCAAGATTGGGGGGACTCTGAAGCTTTCTTT.

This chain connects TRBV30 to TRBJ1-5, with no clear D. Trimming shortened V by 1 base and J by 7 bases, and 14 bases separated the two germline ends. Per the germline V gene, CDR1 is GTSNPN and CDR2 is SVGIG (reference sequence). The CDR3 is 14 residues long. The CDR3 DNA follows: TGTGCCTGGAGTGGTTCCGGGGTAGGGCAGCCCCAGCATTTT. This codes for CAWSGSGVGQPQHF.

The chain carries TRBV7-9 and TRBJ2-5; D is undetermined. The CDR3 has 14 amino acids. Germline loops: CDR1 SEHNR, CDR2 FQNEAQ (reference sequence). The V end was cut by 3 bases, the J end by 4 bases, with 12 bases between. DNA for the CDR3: TGTGCCAGCAGCTTTTACTCGGTCGGAGAGACCCAGTACTTC. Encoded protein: CASSFYSVGETQYF.

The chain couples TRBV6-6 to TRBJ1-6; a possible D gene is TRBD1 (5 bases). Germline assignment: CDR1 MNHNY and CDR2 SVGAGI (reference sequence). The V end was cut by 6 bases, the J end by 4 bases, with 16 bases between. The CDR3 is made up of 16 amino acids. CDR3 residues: CASSQAGSGYNSPLHF. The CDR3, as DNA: TGTGCCAGCAGCCAGGCGGGGTCAGGGTATAATTCACCCCTCCACTTT.